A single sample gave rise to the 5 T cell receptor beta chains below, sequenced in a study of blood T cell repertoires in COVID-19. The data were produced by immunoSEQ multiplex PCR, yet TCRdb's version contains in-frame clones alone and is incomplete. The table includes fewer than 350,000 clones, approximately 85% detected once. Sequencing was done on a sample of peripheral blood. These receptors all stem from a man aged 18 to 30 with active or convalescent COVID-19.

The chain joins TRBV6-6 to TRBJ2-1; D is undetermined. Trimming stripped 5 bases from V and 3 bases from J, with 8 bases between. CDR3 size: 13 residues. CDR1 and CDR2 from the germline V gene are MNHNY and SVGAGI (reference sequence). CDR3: CASSNSFYNEQFF. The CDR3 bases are TGTGCCAGCAGTAATAGTTTCTACAATGAGCAGTTCTTC.

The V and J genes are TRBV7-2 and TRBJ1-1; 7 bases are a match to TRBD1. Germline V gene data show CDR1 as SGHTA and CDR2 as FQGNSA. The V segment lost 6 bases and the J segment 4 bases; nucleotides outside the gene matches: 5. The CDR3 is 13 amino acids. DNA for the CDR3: TGTGCCAGCAGGCGGACAGGAGGCACTGAAGCTTTCTTT. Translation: CASRRTGGTEAFF.

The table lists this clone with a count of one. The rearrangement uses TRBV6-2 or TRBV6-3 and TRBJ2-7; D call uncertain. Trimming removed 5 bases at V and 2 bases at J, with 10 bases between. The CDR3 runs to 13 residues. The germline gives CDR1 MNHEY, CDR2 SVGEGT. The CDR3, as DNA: TGTGCCAGCAGTCGTACTGTGGCCTACGAGCAGTACTTC. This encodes CASSRTVAYEQYF.

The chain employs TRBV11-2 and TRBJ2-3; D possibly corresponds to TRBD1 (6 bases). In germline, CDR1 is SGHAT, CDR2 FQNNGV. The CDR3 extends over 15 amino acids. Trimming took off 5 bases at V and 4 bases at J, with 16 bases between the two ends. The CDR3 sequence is CASSLYRVPSDTQYF. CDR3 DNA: TGTGCCAGCAGCCTCTACAGGGTTCCCTCAGATACGCAGTATTTT.

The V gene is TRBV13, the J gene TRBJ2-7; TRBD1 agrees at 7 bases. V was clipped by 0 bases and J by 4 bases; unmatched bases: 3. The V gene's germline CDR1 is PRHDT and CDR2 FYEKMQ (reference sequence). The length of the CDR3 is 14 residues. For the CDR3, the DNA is TGTGCCAGCAGCTTAGGTCGCAGGGGGTACGAGCAGTACTTC. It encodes CASSLGRRGYEQYF.